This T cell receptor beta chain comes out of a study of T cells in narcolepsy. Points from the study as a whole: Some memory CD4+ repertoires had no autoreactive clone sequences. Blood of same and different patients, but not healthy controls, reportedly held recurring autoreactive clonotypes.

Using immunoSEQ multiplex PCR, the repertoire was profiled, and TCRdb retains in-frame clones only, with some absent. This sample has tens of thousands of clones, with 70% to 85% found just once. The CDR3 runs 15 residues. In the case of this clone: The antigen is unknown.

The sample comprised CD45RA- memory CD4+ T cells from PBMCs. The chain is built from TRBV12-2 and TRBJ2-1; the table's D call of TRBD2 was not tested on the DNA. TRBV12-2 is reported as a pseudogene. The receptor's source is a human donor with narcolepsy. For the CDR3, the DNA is TGTGCAAGTCTTCGGGGGGCCTTAGGTAGCAATGAGCAGTTCTTC. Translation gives CASLRGALGSNEQFF.